Sequencing of this T cell receptor (beta chain) was carried out in a study of breast tumors, draining lymph nodes, adjacent tissues. Study observations and caveats: That most tumor T cells come from lymph nodes remained unproven. Compared with basal-like, luminal-like tumors shared significantly more repertoire with nontumor tissue. Data fit most tumor T cells coming from lymph node, expanding in tumor. Tumors had less TCR diversity than lymph nodes, more than nontumor tissue.

V lost 0 bases and J 4 bases, leaving 13 bases between the germline ends. The CDR3 contains 15 residues. Germline assignment: CDR1 SGHRS and CDR2 YFSETQ. This clonotype appeared many times. Its antigen is as yet unknown. Samples came from axillary lymph nodes draining the breast cancer. One entry per CDR3 protein, called by TCRdb with MiXCR from the multiplex PCR reads. The sample has about 100,000 distinct CDR3 sequences; 21% are singletons. V usage is TRBV5-1 and J usage is TRBJ2-5; tentatively, D is TRBD1 or TRBD2 (6 bases each). The sequenced sample consisted of axillary lymph node tissue. The receptor was derived from a female donor with breast cancer. Some clones in this sample may be carry-over from other donors' samples. In DNA, the CDR3 is TGCGCCAGCAGCTTGGAGTCGGGGGCCGGAGAGACCCAGTACTTC. Residues: CASSLESGAGETQYF.